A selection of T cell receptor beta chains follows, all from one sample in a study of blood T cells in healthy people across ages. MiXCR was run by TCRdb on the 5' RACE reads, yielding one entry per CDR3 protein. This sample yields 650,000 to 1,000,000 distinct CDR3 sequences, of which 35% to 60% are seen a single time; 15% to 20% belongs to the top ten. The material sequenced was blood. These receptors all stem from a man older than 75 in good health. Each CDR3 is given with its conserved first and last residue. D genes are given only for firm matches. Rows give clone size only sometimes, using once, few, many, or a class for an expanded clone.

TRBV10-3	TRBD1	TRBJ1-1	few	CAISESKDREAFF	TGTGCCATCAGTGAGTCGAAGGACAGGGAAGCTTTCTTT
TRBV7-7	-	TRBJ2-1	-	CASSLVLGNEQFF	TGTGCTAGCAGCTTGGTCCTGGGGAATGAGCAGTTCTTC
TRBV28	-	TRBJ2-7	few	CASSFSRDGENLFSYEQYF	TGTGCCAGCAGTTTCTCCCGGGACGGAGAAAATCTTTTTTCCTACGAGCAGTACTTC
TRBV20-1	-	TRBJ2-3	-	CSVPPYSTDTQYF	TGCAGTGTTCCGCCGTATAGCACAGATACGCAGTATTTT
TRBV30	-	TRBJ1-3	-	CAWSEGFSGNTIYF	TGTGCCTGGAGTGAAGGCTTCTCTGGAAACACCATATATTTT
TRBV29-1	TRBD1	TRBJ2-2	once	CSVGQASTGELFF	TGCAGCGTCGGACAGGCTTCCACCGGGGAGCTGTTTTTT
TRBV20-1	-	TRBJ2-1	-	CSADRDWDNEQFF	TGCAGTGCAGACCGGGACTGGGACAATGAGCAGTTCTTC
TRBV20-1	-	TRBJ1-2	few	CSARVIANYGYTF	TGCAGTGCTAGAGTAATAGCAAACTATGGCTACACCTTC
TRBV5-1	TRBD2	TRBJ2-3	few	CASSLVASGRSPFTDTQYF	TGCGCCAGCAGCTTGGTCGCTAGCGGGAGGTCTCCCTTCACAGATACGCAGTATTTT
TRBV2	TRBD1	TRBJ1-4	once	CASSSLGTAATNEELFF	TGTGCCAGCAGCTCCCTGGGGACAGCAGCAACTAATGAAGAACTGTTTTTT
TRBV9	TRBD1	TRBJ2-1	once	CASSVAGQGIRSEQFF	TGTGCCAGCAGCGTAGCGGGACAGGGGATTAGGAGTGAGCAGTTCTTC
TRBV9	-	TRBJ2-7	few	CASSRQGASYEQYF	TGTGCCAGCAGTCGTCAGGGAGCGAGTTACGAGCAGTACTTC
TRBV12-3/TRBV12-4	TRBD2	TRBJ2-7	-	CASSKWASGTSNEQYF	TGTGCCAGCAGTAAGTGGGCTAGCGGGACTAGTAATGAGCAGTACTTC
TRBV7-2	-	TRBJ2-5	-	CASSRTPGETQYF	TGTGCCAGCAGCCGTACCCCCGGAGAGACCCAGTACTTC
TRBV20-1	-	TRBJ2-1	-	CSAHTGGRRPRNEQFF	TGCAGTGCCCATACTGGGGGCAGGCGCCCTCGAAATGAGCAGTTCTTC
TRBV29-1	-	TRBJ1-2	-	CSVEETGGGYTF	TGCAGCGTTGAGGAGACAGGAGGCGGCTACACCTTC
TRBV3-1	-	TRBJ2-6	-	CASSPRGPGANVLTF	TGTGCCAGCAGCCCACGAGGTCCTGGGGCCAACGTCCTGACTTTC
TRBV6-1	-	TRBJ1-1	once	CASSEGSSRGEAFF	TGTGCCAGCAGTGAGGGGAGTTCCAGGGGTGAAGCTTTCTTT
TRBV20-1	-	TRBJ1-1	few	CSARRSTEAFF	TGCAGTGCTAGGAGAAGCACTGAAGCTTTCTTT
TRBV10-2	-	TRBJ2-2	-	CASSEGQAGELFF	TGCGCCAGCAGTGAAGGACAAGCTGGGGAGCTGTTTTTT
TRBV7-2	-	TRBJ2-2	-	CASSPLRAEGELFF	TGTGCCAGCAGCCCCTTAAGGGCAGAAGGGGAGCTGTTTTTT
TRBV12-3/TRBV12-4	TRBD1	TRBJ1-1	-	CASSPKGLGQGGTEAFF	TGTGCCAGCAGTCCCAAGGGTCTAGGTCAGGGGGGGACTGAAGCTTTCTTT
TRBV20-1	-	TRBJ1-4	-	CSATQAVNEKLFF	TGCAGTGCTACACAGGCCGTTAATGAAAAACTGTTTTTT
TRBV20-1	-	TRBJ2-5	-	CSAMSLTQYF	TGCAGTGCTATGTCATTGACCCAGTACTTC
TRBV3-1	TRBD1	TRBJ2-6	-	CASSHPGQGSGANVLTF	TGTGCCAGCAGCCACCCCGGACAGGGCTCTGGGGCCAACGTCCTGACTTTC
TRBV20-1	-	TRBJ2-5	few	CSAPYPTQYF	TGCAGTGCCCCATACCCCACCCAGTACTTC
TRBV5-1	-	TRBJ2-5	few	CASSLLEAQETQYF	TGCGCCAGCAGCTTGCTGGAGGCCCAAGAGACCCAGTACTTC
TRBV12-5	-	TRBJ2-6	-	CASGTGTGANVLTF	TGTGCTAGTGGTACAGGGACTGGGGCCAACGTCCTGACTTTC
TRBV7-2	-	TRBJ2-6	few	CASSTPGANVLTF	TGTGCCAGCAGCACTCCTGGGGCCAACGTCCTGACTTTC
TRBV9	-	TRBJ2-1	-	CASSVDEGREQFF	TGTGCCAGCAGCGTAGATGAGGGCAGGGAGCAGTTCTTC
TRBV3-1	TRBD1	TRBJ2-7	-	CASTQTGGVYEQYF	TGTGCCAGCACCCAGACAGGGGGAGTCTACGAGCAGTACTTC
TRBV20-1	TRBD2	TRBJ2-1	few	CSASGGLAGGPDEQFF	TGCAGTGCTAGTGGGGGACTAGCGGGAGGGCCAGATGAGCAGTTCTTC
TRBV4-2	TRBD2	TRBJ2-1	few	CASSQDLGTGGYNEQFF	TGTGCCAGCAGCCAAGATCTCGGGACGGGGGGTTACAATGAGCAGTTCTTC
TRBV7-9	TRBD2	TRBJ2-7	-	CASSPRPGLDDPYEQYF	TGTGCCAGCAGTCCTCGTCCGGGACTAGACGATCCCTACGAGCAGTACTTC
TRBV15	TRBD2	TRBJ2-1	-	CATSRGSGGFNGQFF	TGTGCCACCAGCAGAGGATCGGGAGGTTTCAATGGGCAGTTCTTC
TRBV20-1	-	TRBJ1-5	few	CSARGDREPQHF	TGCAGTGCTAGAGGGGACCGGGAGCCCCAGCATTTT
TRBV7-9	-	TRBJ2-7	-	CASSLGQTTGEQYF	TGTGCCAGCAGCTTAGGACAGACCACGGGGGAGCAGTACTTC
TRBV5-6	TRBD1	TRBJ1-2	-	CASSLTSAGQGKRGYTF	TGTGCCAGCAGCTTGACTTCTGCGGGACAGGGGAAGAGGGGCTACACCTTC
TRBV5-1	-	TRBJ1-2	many	CASSTNRERYTF	TGCGCCAGCAGCACAAACAGGGAGCGCTACACCTTC
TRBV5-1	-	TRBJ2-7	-	CASSFSPDSSSYEQYF	TGCGCCAGCAGCTTCTCTCCGGACAGCAGCTCCTACGAGCAGTACTTC
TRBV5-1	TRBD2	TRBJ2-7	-	CASSLTGGPLSYEQYF	TGCGCCAGCAGCTTGACGGGAGGGCCGTTATCCTACGAGCAGTACTTC
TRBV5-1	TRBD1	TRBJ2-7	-	CASSAGQGALPYEQYF	TGCGCCAGCAGCGCAGGACAGGGGGCGCTTCCCTACGAGCAGTACTTC
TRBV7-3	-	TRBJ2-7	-	CASSSSPGGTYEQYF	TGTGCCAGCAGCTCGAGTCCGGGCGGAACCTACGAGCAGTACTTC
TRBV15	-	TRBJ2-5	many	CATSSGGVGFKETQYF	TGTGCCACCAGCAGTGGGGGAGTAGGATTTAAAGAGACCCAGTACTTC
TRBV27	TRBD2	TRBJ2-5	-	CASSQALVAGVVNEQYF	TGTGCCAGCAGCCAGGCTTTGGTAGCGGGAGTAGTCAATGAGCAGTACTTC
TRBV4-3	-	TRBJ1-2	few	CASSQDWAVYGYTF	TGCGCCAGCAGCCAAGATTGGGCGGTCTATGGCTACACCTTC
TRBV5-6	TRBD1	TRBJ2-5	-	CASSLPGQGLGETQYF	TGTGCCAGCAGCTTACCGGGACAGGGGCTGGGGGAGACCCAGTACTTC
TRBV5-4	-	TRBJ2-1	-	CASSGGRTTSYNEQFF	TGTGCCAGCAGCGGAGGGAGGACAACTTCCTACAATGAGCAGTTCTTC
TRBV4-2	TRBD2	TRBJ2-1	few	CASSQGATSVYNEQFF	TGTGCCAGCAGCCAAGGGGCTACTAGCGTTTACAATGAGCAGTTCTTC
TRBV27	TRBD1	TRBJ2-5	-	CASSADRGLGETQYF	TGTGCCAGCAGTGCGGACAGGGGGCTAGGAGAGACCCAGTACTTC
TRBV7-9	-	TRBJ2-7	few	CASSRDAPYEQYF	TGTGCCAGCAGCCGGGACGCCCCCTACGAGCAGTACTTC
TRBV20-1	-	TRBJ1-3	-	CSAIDRKSSGNTIYF	TGCAGTGCTATAGACCGTAAGAGCTCTGGAAACACCATATATTTT
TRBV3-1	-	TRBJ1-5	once	CASSQDGLSNQPQHF	TGTGCCAGCAGCCAAGATGGGCTGAGCAATCAGCCCCAGCATTTT
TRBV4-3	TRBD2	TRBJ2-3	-	CASSQGLGGDVADTQYF	TGCGCCAGCAGCCAAGGCCTGGGGGGGGACGTCGCAGATACGCAGTATTTT